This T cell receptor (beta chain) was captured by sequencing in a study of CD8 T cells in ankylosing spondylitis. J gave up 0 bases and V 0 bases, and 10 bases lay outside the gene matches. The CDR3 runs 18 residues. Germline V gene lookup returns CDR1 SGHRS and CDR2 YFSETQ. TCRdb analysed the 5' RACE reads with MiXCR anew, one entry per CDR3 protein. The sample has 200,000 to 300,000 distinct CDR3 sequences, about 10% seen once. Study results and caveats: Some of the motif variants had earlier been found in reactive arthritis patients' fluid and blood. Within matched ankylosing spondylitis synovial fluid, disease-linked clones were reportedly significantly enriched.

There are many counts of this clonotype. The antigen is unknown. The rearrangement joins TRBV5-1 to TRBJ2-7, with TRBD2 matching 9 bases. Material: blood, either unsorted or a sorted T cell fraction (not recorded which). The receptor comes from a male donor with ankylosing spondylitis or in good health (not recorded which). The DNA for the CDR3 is TGCGCCAGCAGCTTGGCACTAGCGGGCGCTAGCAGCTCCTACGAGCAGTACTTC. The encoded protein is CASSLALAGASSSYEQYF. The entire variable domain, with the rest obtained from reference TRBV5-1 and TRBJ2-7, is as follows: KAGVTQTPRYLIKTRGQQVTLSCSPISGHRSVSWYQQTPGQGLQFLFEYFSETQRNKGNFPGRFSGRQFSNSRSEMNVSTLELGDSALYLCASSLALAGASSSYEQYFGPGTRLTVT.